The next 28 T cell receptor beta chains were all read from a single sample in a study of blood T cell repertoires in COVID-19. Some clones are missing from TCRdb's copy, which holds only in-frame ones; the method was immunoSEQ multiplex PCR. This repertoire shows 200,000 to 250,000 clones, roughly three quarters found once; its top ten account for under 4.5%. Sequencing used peripheral blood. These receptors came from a woman aged 40 to 55 with active or convalescent COVID-19.

The rearrangement links TRBV4-1 to TRBJ1-1; no reliable D call. CDR1 MGHRA and CDR2 YSYEKL come from the germline V gene. The CDR3 has 14 amino acids. V lost 1 base and J 1 base, leaving 7 bases between the germline ends. CDR3 in DNA: TGCGCCAGCAGCCAAGTTAGGAGGAACACTGAAGCTTTCTTT. It codes for CASSQVRRNTEAFF.

The J gene is TRBJ1-1, the V gene TRBV4-2; 7 bases are shared with TRBD1. The CDR3 is 15 residues long. Germline CDR1 is LGHNA and CDR2 is YNFKEQ. V lost 2 bases to trimming and J lost 1 base; unmatched junction nucleotides: 4. CDR3 loop: CASSQRGQANTEAFF. DNA for the CDR3: TGTGCCAGCAGCCAACGCGGACAGGCGAACACTGAAGCTTTCTTT.

V gene TRBV4-1 combines with J gene TRBJ1-3, with D perhaps TRBD1 (5 bases). V shed 1 base and J shed 2 bases, with 15 bases lying between them. Germline V gene sequence: CDR1 MGHRA, CDR2 YSYEKL. The CDR3 covers 17 residues. The CDR3 sequence is CASSQGSMTVPGNTIYF. The CDR3 DNA follows: TGCGCCAGCAGCCAAGGGAGTATGACAGTACCTGGAAACACCATATATTTT.

The chain recombines TRBV28 with TRBJ2-3; possible D gene TRBD2, 6 bases. Looked up from germline, CDR1 is MDHEN and CDR2 is SYDVKM. Trimming removed 4 bases from V and 1 base from J, with 9 bases in between. The CDR3 has 14 residues. The CDR3 sequence is CASSSPSGTDTQYF. Here the CDR3 DNA reads TGTGCCAGCAGTTCCCCTAGCGGCACAGATACGCAGTATTTT.

The chain combines TRBV21-1 with TRBJ1-6; the table's D call, TRBD1, has no DNA check behind it. TRBV21-1 has pseudogene status. This CDR3 spans 19 amino acids. In DNA, the CDR3 is TGTGCCAGCAGCAAAGGGATAAACGAACAGAGCCCCTATAATTCACCCCTCCACTTT. Translation gives CASSKGINEQSPYNSPLHF.

This chain uses TRBV28 with TRBJ1-1; perhaps TRBD1 as D (5 bases). V lost 6 bases and J 12 bases, leaving 23 bases between the germline ends. Germline V gene lookup returns CDR1 MDHEN and CDR2 SYDVKM. This CDR3 contains 14 residues. The CDR3, as DNA: TGTGCCAGCAGACCTACGGGGGAAGCGGGTTCAACTTTCTTT. It is translated as CASRPTGEAGSTFF.

This chain links TRBV18 with TRBJ2-7, with 9 bases that match TRBD2. The CDR3 runs to 14 residues. Unmatched junction bases numbered 6, after V lost 3 bases and J lost 6 bases. CDR1 is KGHSH and CDR2 is LQKENI in the germline V gene. CDR3 in amino acids: CASSPGAGGGEQYV. The DNA of the CDR3 is TGTGCCAGCTCACCGGGAGCGGGAGGTGGCGAGCAGTACGTC.

The CDR3 loop reads CASSQERLRTGPRLDEKLFF. DNA of the CDR3: TGCGCCAGCAGCCAAGAACGATTGAGGACAGGCCCCCGCCTTGATGAAAAACTGTTTTTT. The chain recombines TRBV4-1 with TRBJ1-4, with TRBD1 matching over 7 bases. The CDR3 contains 20 residues. The trim removed 0 bases at V and 6 bases at J, leaving 19 bases unmatched. From germline, CDR1 is MGHRA and CDR2 YSYEKL.

The J gene is TRBJ1-2, the V gene TRBV28; a possible D gene is TRBD1 (5 bases). This CDR3 is built from 19 residues. Germline values: CDR1 MDHEN, CDR2 SYDVKM. Trimming took 2 bases from V and 0 from J, leaving 22 bases between them. As DNA, the CDR3 is TGTGCCAGCAGTTTAGCGCCGGGGGGAATTGGCCTGGCTAACTATGGCTACACCTTC. It specifies CASSLAPGGIGLANYGYTF.

The genes are TRBV11-1 and TRBJ2-7; D might be TRBD1 (6 bases). Germline CDR1 SGHAT, CDR2 FQDESV (reference sequence). This CDR3 is 13 amino acids long. V gave up 2 bases and J gave up 9 bases, with 14 bases separating them. CDR3 DNA: TGTGCCAGCAGCTTATATCAGGGGTATCGGCAGTACGTC. Translated, it gives CASSLYQGYRQYV.

The chain carries TRBV4-1 and TRBJ1-3; no definite D call. Germline-derived CDR1 and CDR2 are MGHRA and YSYEKL. The CDR3 loop spans 16 amino acids. Trimming took 6 bases from V and 0 from J, leaving 15 bases between them. CDR3 amino acids: CASSQPTGSSGNTIYF. CDR3 DNA: TGCGCCAGCAGTCAGCCGACCGGGAGCTCTGGAAACACCATATATTTT.

Comment on this clone: The same CDR3 also results from other DNA sequences found in this sample. This rearrangement joins TRBV12-3 or TRBV12-4 to TRBJ1-5; TRBD1 is a possible D gene (5 bases). This CDR3 has 13 residues. The V gene lost 4 bases and the J gene lost 2 bases, with 6 bases spanning the gap. The CDR3 DNA reads TGTGCCAGCAGTTGGGGGGGCAATCAGCCCCAGCATTTT. This sequence encodes CASSWGGNQPQHF.

The V and J genes are TRBV28 and TRBJ1-2, with 7 positions matching TRBD1. Germline V gene lookup returns CDR1 MDHEN and CDR2 SYDVKM. The CDR3 length is 12 residues. V shed 3 bases and J 8 bases; nucleotides not matched to a gene: 3. The CDR3 spells CASSFRGSGYTF. The CDR3 region has the DNA TGTGCCAGCAGTTTCAGGGGGAGCGGCTACACCTTC.

The chain couples TRBV24-1 to TRBJ1-2; perhaps TRBD1 as D (6 bases). Per the germline V gene, CDR1 is KGHDR and CDR2 is SFDVKD. Trimming removed 4 bases at V and 5 bases at J, with 19 bases between. This CDR3 contains 16 residues. The CDR3 DNA reads as TGTGCCACCAGTGACCCGACGGGAGGGGGGATTTATGGCTACACCTTC. It is translated as CATSDPTGGGIYGYTF.

This clone appeared once. The chain uses TRBV5-6 and TRBJ2-3, with TRBD1 identical over 8 bases. The CDR3 is 16 residues long. After removal of 4 bases from V and 0 bases from J, the junction contained 7 bases not matched to a gene. In germline, CDR1 is SGHDT, CDR2 YYEEEE. The CDR3 DNA is TGTGCCAGCAGCAGGACAGGGTCTGCTAGCACAGATACGCAGTATTTT. This codes for CASSRTGSASTDTQYF.

Here the CDR3 DNA reads TGTGCCTGGAGGGTAGCGGGGGGCATAAATGAGCAGTTCTTC. Its protein is CAWRVAGGINEQFF. The chain is built from TRBV30 and TRBJ2-1; 10 nucleotides align to TRBD2. The ends lost 3 bases at V and 7 bases at J; junction bases unmatched: 6. The length of the CDR3 is 14 residues. Germline-derived CDR1 and CDR2 are GTSNPN and SVGIG (reference sequence).

This sequence joins TRBV5-5 and TRBJ1-3; D possibly corresponds to TRBD1 (5 bases). The V end lost 6 bases, the J end lost 8 bases, and 18 bases lay between the germline ends. The CDR3 has 14 amino acids. The germline CDR1 and CDR2 sequences are SGHKS and YYEKEE (reference sequence). Here the CDR3 reads CASTPQGVRDTIYF. CDR3 nucleotide sequence: TGTGCCAGCACCCCCCAAGGGGTTCGGGACACCATATATTTT.

This clone appeared a single time. V usage is TRBV4-1 and J usage is TRBJ2-7; D possibly corresponds to TRBD1 (6 bases). Trimming cost V 6 bases and J 4 bases, with 13 bases left between them. Per the germline V gene, CDR1 is MGHRA and CDR2 is YSYEKL. This CDR3 is built from 13 residues. The CDR3: CASRDSPPYEQYF. In DNA, the CDR3 is TGCGCCAGCAGGGACAGCCCGCCTTACGAGCAGTACTTC.

Of note for this clone: This specimen includes other DNA sequences encoding the same CDR3. The chain uses TRBV5-4 and TRBJ1-2; TRBD1 matches 9 bases. CDR3 length: 13 amino acids. J was trimmed by 6 bases and V by 5 bases; bases with no gene match: 5. The germline V gene has CDR1 SGHNT and CDR2 YYREEE (reference sequence). CDR3 amino acids: CASSNTGGDGYTF. DNA of the CDR3: TGTGCCAGCAGTAACACAGGGGGCGATGGCTACACCTTC.

The chain carries TRBV6-6 and TRBJ1-3; D perhaps matches TRBD1 (6 bases). Germline CDR1 MNHNY, CDR2 SVGAGI (reference sequence). The CDR3 loop spans 14 amino acids. Trimming removed 6 bases from V and 0 bases from J, with 9 bases in between. In DNA, the CDR3 is TGTGCCAGCAGCTGGACAGTCTCTGGAAACACCATATATTTT. It codes for CASSWTVSGNTIYF.

The rearrangement joins TRBV11-2 to TRBJ2-2, with 7 nucleotides matching TRBD1. Germline CDR1 and CDR2: SGHAT and FQNNGV. V lost 4 bases to trimming and J lost 5 bases; unmatched junction nucleotides: 7. The CDR3 loop spans 15 amino acids. The CDR3, as DNA: TGTGCCAGCAGCTGGGGGACAGCTATTACCGGGGAGCTGTTTTTT. Its protein product is CASSWGTAITGELFF.

This rearrangement joins TRBV29-1 to TRBJ2-2, with TRBD2 matching 12 bases. The CDR3 runs 15 residues. Losses at the gene ends were 6 bases for V and 6 bases for J; bases not matched to a gene: 8. The germline V gene has CDR1 SQVTM and CDR2 ANQGSEA. The DNA for the CDR3 is TGCAGCGTACCGACTAGCGGGGGAGGGTCCGGGGAGCTGTTTTTT. Protein product: CSVPTSGGGSGELFF.

This chain connects TRBV7-9 to TRBJ1-2; 8 bases fit TRBD1. The CDR3 is made up of 14 amino acids. Germline CDR1 and CDR2: SEHNR and FQNEAQ (reference sequence). V shed 0 bases, J shed 8 bases, and the junction held 5 bases outside the gene matches. The CDR3 DNA reads TGTGCCAGCAGCTTAGCCCCGGACAGGGACGGCTACACCTTC. Its protein product is CASSLAPDRDGYTF.

J is TRBJ1-1 and V is TRBV10-1; unclear D gene. V shed 0 bases and J shed 3 bases, with 11 bases lying between them. Germline V gene lookup returns CDR1 WNHNN and CDR2 SYGVQD (reference sequence). The CDR3 covers 15 residues. CDR3 sequence reads: CASSESIGRDTEAFF. The DNA of the CDR3 is TGCGCCAGCAGTGAGTCGATAGGGCGGGACACTGAAGCTTTCTTT.

The rearrangement uses TRBV5-1 and TRBJ1-4, with a possible D match to TRBD1 (5 bases). This CDR3 region has 16 residues. The V end lost 7 bases, the J end lost 1 base, and 17 bases lay between the germline ends. Germline CDR1 and CDR2: SGHRS and YFSETQ. CDR3 DNA: TGCGCCAGCCACCGAGGCAGGGAACTAACTAATGAAAAACTGTTTTTT. It is translated as CASHRGRELTNEKLFF.

The genes are TRBV29-1 and TRBJ1-2, with 8 bases fitting TRBD1. Germline V gene sequence: CDR1 SQVTM, CDR2 ANQGSEA. Germline trimming cut 6 bases from V and 4 bases from J; bases unmatched to any gene: 7. CDR3 length equals 13 residues. CDR3 sequence: CSVGQGLGYGYTF. The DNA of the CDR3 is TGCAGCGTCGGACAGGGTCTCGGCTATGGCTACACCTTC. Full variable domain (missing parts from reference TRBV29-1 and TRBJ1-2): SAVISQKPSRDICQRGTSLTIQCQVDSQVTMMFWYRQQPGQSLTLIATANQGSEATYESGFVIDKFPISRPNLTFSTLTVSNMSPEDSSIYLCSVGQGLGYGYTFGSGTRLTVV.

The chain carries TRBV5-6 and TRBJ1-5, with D uncertain. The CDR3 contains 12 residues. With 4 bases removed from V and 7 bases from J, the gap between germline ends came to 9 bases. Per the germline V gene, CDR1 is SGHDT and CDR2 is YYEEEE. This CDR3 is CASSPLRQPQHF. As DNA, the CDR3 is TGTGCCAGCAGCCCCCTGAGGCAGCCCCAGCATTTT.

The chain employs TRBV5-1 and TRBJ1-3, with D possibly matching TRBD1 (5 bases). The V end was cut by 5 bases, the J end by 0 bases, with 9 bases between. CDR1 and CDR2 (germline): SGHRS, YFSETQ. The CDR3 runs 14 residues. The CDR3 is CASRQELSGNTIYF. DNA for the CDR3: TGCGCCAGCAGACAGGAGCTCTCTGGAAACACCATATATTTT.